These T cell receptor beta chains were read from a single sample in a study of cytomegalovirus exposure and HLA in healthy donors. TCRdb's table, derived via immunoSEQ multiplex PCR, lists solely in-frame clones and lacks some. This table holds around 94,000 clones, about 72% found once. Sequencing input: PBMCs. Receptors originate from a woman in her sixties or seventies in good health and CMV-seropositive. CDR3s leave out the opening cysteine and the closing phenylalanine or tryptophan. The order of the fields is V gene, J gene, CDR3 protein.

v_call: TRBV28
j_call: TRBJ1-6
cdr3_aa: ASSLWSSPLH

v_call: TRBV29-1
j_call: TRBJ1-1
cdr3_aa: SVGRGNTEAF

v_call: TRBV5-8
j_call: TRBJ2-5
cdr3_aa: ASFLPGYQETQY

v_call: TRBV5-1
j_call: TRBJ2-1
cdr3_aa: ASSLASAGSYNEQF

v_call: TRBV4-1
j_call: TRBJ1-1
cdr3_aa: ASSQDGGRWTEAF

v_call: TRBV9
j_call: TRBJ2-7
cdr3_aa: ASSDGTATYEQY

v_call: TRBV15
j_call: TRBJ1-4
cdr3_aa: ATSRGNGNNEKLF

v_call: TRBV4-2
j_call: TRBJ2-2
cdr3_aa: ASQPGKTGELF

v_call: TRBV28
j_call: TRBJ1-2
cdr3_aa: ASSFGHEGAGGYT

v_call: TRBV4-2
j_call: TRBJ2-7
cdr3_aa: ASSQDGHEQY

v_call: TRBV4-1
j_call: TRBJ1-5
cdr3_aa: ASSQGTDYQPQH

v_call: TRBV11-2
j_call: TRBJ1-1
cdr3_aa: ASSLDLYSPAF

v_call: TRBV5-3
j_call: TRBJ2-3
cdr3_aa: ASSFGTGATDTQY

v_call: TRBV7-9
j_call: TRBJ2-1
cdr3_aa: ASSLVQGSYNEQF

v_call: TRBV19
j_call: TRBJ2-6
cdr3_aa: ASRTQHLVLLSGANVLT

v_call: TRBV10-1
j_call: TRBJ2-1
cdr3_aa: ASQLAGGNEQF

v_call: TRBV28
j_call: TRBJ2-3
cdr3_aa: ASSPGTGSTDTQY

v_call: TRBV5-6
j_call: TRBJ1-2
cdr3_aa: ASSPGGLHGYT

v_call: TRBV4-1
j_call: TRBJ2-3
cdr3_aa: ASSQVFRVKTNTDTQY

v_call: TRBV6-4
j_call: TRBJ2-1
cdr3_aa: ASSLLGLNFDEQF

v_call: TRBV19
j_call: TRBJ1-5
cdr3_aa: ASSIQGAYQPQH

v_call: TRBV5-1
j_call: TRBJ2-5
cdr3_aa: ASSDPGGGGETQY

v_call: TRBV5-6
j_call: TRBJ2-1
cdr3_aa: ASTHAGGGSRNEQF